The 27 T cell receptor beta chains given below trace back to one sample, sequenced in a study of tumor-infiltrating lymphocytes in primary liver carcinoma. The approximately 20-31 mg bulk tissue piece was not sorted before simultaneous RNA and DNA extraction. A primer matching the constant region was used to make TCR beta cDNA from 500 to 650 ng of total RNA. Researchers made the TCR beta libraries by running three nested multiplex PCR rounds with slightly modified ARM-PCR. With TRBV1-TRBV30 forward primers and a C-beta reverse primer, the first two PCR rounds were run for 9 to 10 cycles each. Using its own MiXCR run on the multiplex PCR reads, TCRdb lists one record per CDR3 protein. This sample has 90,000 to 150,000 distinct CDR3 sequences; 55% to 75% occur once, and the top ten carry 9.3%. Sequencing input: liver tumor tissue from sampling region 1. Subset of the sample: tumor region T1, superior pole. These receptors were obtained from a woman aged 55-69 years with primary liver carcinoma and hepatitis B virus infection.

This clonotype has a count of ten or more. The V call is TRBV28, the J call TRBJ1-1, with no clear D. The V gene lost 8 bases and the J gene lost 4 bases, with 11 bases spanning the gap. The CDR3 length is 12 residues. CDR1 is MDHEN, CDR2 SYDVKM, per germline. CDR3 protein: CASRPKVTEAFF. The CDR3 nucleotides read TGTGCCAGCCGTCCTAAAGTCACTGAAGCTTTCTTT.

As for this clonotype: This may be a read error: a much more frequent sequence differs by one nucleotide. The V and J genes are TRBV5-4 and TRBJ2-5; no definite D call. The length of the CDR3 is 15 residues. Germline CDR1 reads SGHNT; CDR2 reads YYREEE (reference sequence). As DNA, the CDR3 is TGTGCCAGCAGACCGGAAACGGCGACCCAAGATACCCAGTACTTC. It translates to CASRPETATQDTQYF.

This clonotype was detected many times. The genes are TRBV5-4 and TRBJ2-5, with D possibly being TRBD1 (5 bases). Germline CDR1 reads SGHNT; CDR2 reads YYREEE (reference sequence). With 4 bases removed from V and 1 base from J, the gap between germline ends came to 11 bases. The CDR3 is 14 amino acids. DNA of the CDR3: TGTGCCAGCAGCGCAGCAGGGTCCCAAGAGACCCAGTACTTC. Translated: CASSAAGSQETQYF.

This clonotype was found many times. The genes are TRBV6-1 and TRBJ1-1, with a possible D match to TRBD1 (5 bases). V was trimmed by 5 bases and J by 0 bases, leaving 13 bases between them. This CDR3 has 15 residues. Germline CDR1 MNHNS, CDR2 SASEGT. In nucleotides, the CDR3 is TGTGCCAGCAGTCTCCGACAGCTCATGAACACTGAAGCTTTCTTT. The encoded protein is CASSLRQLMNTEAFF.

This clonotype was recorded many times. The chain joins TRBV12-3 or TRBV12-4 to TRBJ2-3; 7 bases agree with TRBD2. The V and J ends lost 4 bases and 3 bases, in that order; junction bases with no gene match: 4. The CDR3 has 14 amino acids. CDR3 bases: TGTGCCAGCAGTTCTAGCGGAGGGACAGATACGCAGTATTTT. Encoded protein: CASSSSGGTDTQYF.

This chain uses TRBV11-2 with TRBJ1-1; D unresolved. From germline, CDR1 is SGHAT and CDR2 FQNNGV. The V gene lost 8 bases and the J gene lost 1 base, with 17 bases spanning the gap. The CDR3 is made up of 15 amino acids. DNA for the CDR3: TGTGCCAGCTGCCTACACGGCATCAAGAACACTGAAGCTTTCTTT. Its protein product is CASCLHGIKNTEAFF.

Note on this clonotype: One end of the junction fails to match germline, which may point to a read error. The chain recombines TRBV11-1 with TRBJ2-5; D perhaps matches TRBD2 (6 bases). The CDR3 has 15 residues. Germline CDR1 is SGHAT and CDR2 is FQDESV (reference sequence). The DNA for the CDR3 is TGTGCCAGCGGCTTACGGCTAGCGACGAAAGAGACCCAGTACTTC. Amino acid sequence: CASGLRLATKETQYF.

On this clonotype itself: This likely comes from a read error, as the CDR3 has no conserved phenylalanine or tryptophan at its end. This chain links TRBV11-2 with TRBJ2-5; D ambiguous. Germline V gives CDR1 SGHAT, CDR2 FQNNGV. The CDR3 is 16 residues long. The CDR3 here is CASSYSRGSRREIQYL. The CDR3 DNA reads as TGTGCCAGCAGCTACTCCCGTGGTAGCAGGAGAGAGATCCAGTACCTC.

This clonotype was found a few times. This may stem from a read error, because a much larger clone lies one nucleotide away. CDR3 sequence: CAIQKKDGSNTGELFF. DNA of the CDR3: TGTGCCATCCAAAAAAAAGACGGATCGAACACCGGGGAGCTGTTTTTT. This chain joins TRBV6-1 and TRBJ2-2; D is ambiguous. V dropped 10 bases and J dropped 0 bases, with 18 bases sitting between them. Germline V gives CDR1 MNHNS, CDR2 SASEGT. There are 16 residues in the CDR3.

The CDR3 DNA follows: TGTGCCAGCAGTTCCCCGGGAAGCCGGGGGCGATCCTACGAGCAGTACTTC. It codes for CASSSPGSRGRSYEQYF. V gene TRBV28 combines with J gene TRBJ2-7; D could derive from TRBD1 or TRBD2 (6 bases each). Trimming removed 4 bases from V and 1 base from J, with 20 bases in between. This CDR3 is 17 amino acids long. Germline V CDR1 and CDR2: MDHEN, SYDVKM.

Turning to this clonotype: A single base separates this from a much larger clone, so it may be a read error. The chain links TRBV6-5 to TRBJ1-1, with a weak D call TRBD1 (6 bases). V shed 5 bases and J shed 4 bases, with 14 bases lying between them. From germline, CDR1 is MNHEY and CDR2 SVGAGI. The CDR3 consists of 14 residues. CDR3 sequence (DNA): TGTGCCAGCAGTGTGAACAGGGCGGCCACTGAAGCTTTCTTT. Its protein product is CASSVNRAATEAFF.

A word on this clonotype: An end of the junction does not agree with germline; a read error may underlie this. The genes are TRBV11-2 and TRBJ2-7; D is possibly TRBD2 (6 bases). Germline-derived CDR1 and CDR2 are SGHAT and FQNNGV. This CDR3 is built from 13 residues. The CDR3 nucleotides are TGTGCCAGCAGCTTAGCATCTAGGGAGGAGCGGTACTTC. As protein: CASSLASREERYF.

Ten or more counts support this clonotype. CDR3 region: CASSLDQGYTDTQYF. The CDR3 nucleotides read TGTGCCAGCAGCTTAGATCAGGGCTACACAGATACGCAGTATTTT. J is TRBJ2-3 and V is TRBV11-2; TRBD1 is a possible D gene (5 bases). This CDR3 region has 15 residues. Germline lookup yields CDR1 SGHAT and CDR2 FQNNGV. V was clipped by 0 bases and J by 2 bases, with 9 bases between them.

A remark on this clonotype: Germline and junction disagree at one end, which may indicate a read error. The chain has TRBV6-5 and TRBJ2-7; 7 bases are shared with TRBD1. The CDR3 runs 14 residues. In germline, CDR1 is MNHEY, CDR2 SVGAGI. DNA for the CDR3: TGTGCCAGCAGTCGACAGGGACCACTCTACGAGCGGTACTTC. Its translation is CASSRQGPLYERYF.

For this clonotype: At one end the junction does not follow the germline gene, possibly because of a read error. This chain joins TRBV28 and TRBJ1-2; D unresolved. Per germline, CDR1 MDHEN and CDR2 SYDVKM. CDR3 size: 12 residues. The CDR3 sequence is CVSASSNYGYTF. The DNA of the CDR3 is TGTGTGTCAGCGTCGAGTAACTATGGCTACACGTTC.

The sample holds many counts of this clonotype. The chain joins TRBV6-1 to TRBJ2-3, with D unresolved. Germline V gene data show CDR1 as MNHNS and CDR2 as SASEGT. V was pared by 7 bases and J by 2 bases, with 10 bases between. CDR3 length: 13 amino acids. CDR3 loop: CASIDTITDTQYF. The CDR3 nucleotides are TGTGCCAGCATCGACACCATCACAGATACGCAGTATTTT.

This clonotype occurred once. Likely a read error: the CDR3 ends without its conserved phenylalanine or tryptophan. The rearrangement links TRBV11-2 to TRBJ1-1; TRBD1 agrees at 11 bases. The CDR3 is 19 amino acids. Trimming cost V 3 bases and J 7 bases; bases outside gene matches: 19. The germline CDR1 and CDR2 sequences are SGHAT and FQNNGV. The chain's CDR3 is CASSFTRVMDRGRPGEAFL. The CDR3 DNA sequence: TGTGCCAGCAGCTTTACCCGTGTGATGGACAGGGGGCGTCCGGGTGAAGCTTTCTTG.

A remark on this clonotype: This may stem from a read error, because a much larger clone lies one nucleotide away. The J gene is TRBJ2-2, the V gene TRBV29-1; 7 bases are a match to TRBD1. V shed 7 bases, J shed 7 bases, and the junction held 3 bases outside the gene matches. The germline gives CDR1 SQVTM, CDR2 ANQGSEA. The CDR3 is made up of 11 amino acids. This chain's CDR3 is CSAGTVGELFF. CDR3 coding DNA: TGCAGCGCAGGGACAGTCGGGGAGCTGTTTTTT.

On this clonotype: Relative to the germline gene, one junction end is altered; a read error may explain this. This chain joins TRBV4-2 and TRBJ2-7; TRBD2 matches at 9 bases. The CDR3 extends over 17 amino acids. Germline V CDR1 and CDR2: LGHNA, YNFKEQ. CDR3 loop: CASSHGDGLARSYEQYF. In DNA form, the CDR3 reads TGTGCCAGCAGCCATGGGGATGGACTAGCGCGTTCCTATGAGCAGTACTTC.

About this clonotype: It may be a read error: a sequence one base away is much more abundant. The rearrangement uses TRBV28 and TRBJ2-1, with 11 bases identical to TRBD2. Germline CDR1 reads MDHEN; CDR2 reads SYDVKM. The CDR3 extends over 18 amino acids. V trimming: 3 bases; J trimming: 6 bases; junction bases outside the gene matches: 13. The CDR3 DNA reads as TGTGCCAGCAGTTTTAGCGGGAGGGCCGGGCTTTCGACCAATGAGCAGTTCTTC. It is translated as CASSFSGRAGLSTNEQFF.

Here the CDR3 reads CASSPRAIQRLYGYTF. The CDR3 bases are TGTGCCAGCAGCCCCCGGGCCATACAGAGACTCTATGGCTACACCTTC. V is TRBV5-6 and J is TRBJ1-2; D remains unclear. V was clipped by 4 bases and J by 4 bases, with 20 bases between them. This CDR3 spans 16 amino acids. Looked up from germline, CDR1 is SGHDT and CDR2 is YYEEEE.

This clonotype was recorded once. A single base separates this from a much larger clone, so it may be a read error. The chain combines TRBV14 with TRBJ2-7; no reliable D call. The CDR3 is 15 amino acids. Germline-derived CDR1 and CDR2 are SGHDN and FVKESK. V was cut by 0 bases and J by 0 bases, with 9 bases left in between. This CDR3 reads CASSQDWARSYEQYF. CDR3 coding DNA: TGTGCCAGCAGCCAAGACTGGGCCCGCTCCTACGAGCAGTACTTC.

This clonotype was seen repeatedly, ten times or more. The rearrangement joins TRBV5-5 to TRBJ2-5; TRBD2 agrees at 7 bases. V shed 6 bases and J 1 base; nucleotides not matched to a gene: 6. From germline, CDR1 is SGHKS and CDR2 YYEKEE (reference sequence). There are 14 residues in the CDR3. CDR3 sequence: CASTTGGLQETQYF. The CDR3 DNA follows: TGTGCCAGCACCACGGGAGGCCTCCAAGAGACCCAGTACTTC.

V and J are TRBV29-1 and TRBJ2-2; unclear D gene. The germline gives CDR1 SQVTM, CDR2 ANQGSEA. Trimming removed 7 bases at V and 5 bases at J, with 17 bases between. CDR3 length: 14 amino acids. The CDR3 loop is CSAERVGKTGELFF. In nucleotides, the CDR3 is TGCAGCGCCGAACGAGTAGGGAAGACCGGGGAGCTGTTTTTT.

As regards this clonotype: A much more abundant neighbour one base away suggests this may be a read error. This chain links TRBV4-1 with TRBJ1-5; D not resolved. The germline V and J ends were trimmed by 4 bases and 3 bases, with 10 bases remaining between them. There are 14 residues in the CDR3. The germline CDR1 and CDR2 sequences are MGHRA and YSYEKL. CDR3 loop: CASSRDPNNQPQHF. The CDR3, as DNA: TGCGCCAGCAGCCGAGATCCCAACAATCAGCCCCAGCATTTT.

This chain connects TRBV20-1 to TRBJ2-7; TRBD1 is a possible D gene (6 bases). Deletions cut 6 bases from V and 4 bases from J, with 10 bases between. CDR1 and CDR2 (germline): DFQATT, SNEGSKA (reference sequence). This CDR3 is built from 11 residues. CDR3 in amino acids: CSARQVYEQYF. CDR3 DNA sequence: TGCAGTGCACGACAGGTTTACGAGCAGTACTTC.

Turning to this clonotype: A much larger clone is a single base away; this may be a read error. The chain joins TRBV10-2 to TRBJ1-1, with D possibly TRBD1 on 6 matching bases. The CDR3 contains 14 residues. Germline lookup yields CDR1 WSHSY and CDR2 SAAADI. V lost 4 bases to trimming and J lost 5 bases, with 14 bases between them. CDR3: CASSAERGWTEAFF. The CDR3 DNA reads as TGCGCCAGCAGTGCCGAGAGGGGGTGGACTGAAGCTTTCTTT.